These 30 T cell receptor beta chains came from one sample sequenced in a study of blood T cell repertoires in COVID-19. The table came from immunoSEQ multiplex PCR; TCRdb's copy has only in-frame clones and leaves some out. The sample carries more than 70,000 clones, approximately 90% recorded once. Sequenced input: peripheral blood. The receptor source for this set is a young woman with acute or convalescent COVID-19.

This chain joins TRBV5-1 and TRBJ1-1; D call uncertain. V shed 4 bases and J shed 11 bases, with 18 bases lying between them. This CDR3 contains 13 residues. Germline V gene sequence: CDR1 SGHRS, CDR2 YFSETQ. The CDR3 protein is CASSVAGDQWAFF. As DNA, the CDR3 is TGCGCCAGCAGCGTCGCCGGGGATCAGTGGGCTTTCTTT.

The chain joins TRBV27 to TRBJ1-1; no clear D. Trimming removed 6 bases from V and 0 bases from J, with 8 bases in between. The V gene's germline CDR1 is MNHEY and CDR2 SMNVEV (reference sequence). This CDR3 contains 13 residues. CDR3 residues: CASRSTVNTEAFF. CDR3 DNA sequence: TGTGCCAGCAGATCTACCGTGAACACTGAAGCTTTCTTT.

This clone was recorded once. The chain links TRBV5-1 to TRBJ2-2, with a weak D call TRBD2 (5 bases). CDR3 length equals 13 residues. Germline lookup yields CDR1 SGHRS and CDR2 YFSETQ. With 6 bases removed from V and 7 bases from J, the gap between germline ends came to 13 bases. As DNA, the CDR3 is TGCGCCAGCACCGGGGAAGATGGCGGGGAGCTGTTTTTT. It codes for CASTGEDGGELFF.

V usage is TRBV27 and J usage is TRBJ1-1, with 7 bases that match TRBD1. The germline V gene has CDR1 MNHEY and CDR2 SMNVEV (reference sequence). With V trimmed by 5 bases and J by 0 bases, 12 bases remained unmatched. The CDR3 contains 17 residues. The CDR3 spells CASSDRALRYMNTEAFF. As DNA, the CDR3 is TGTGCCAGCAGTGACAGGGCCCTTAGGTACATGAACACTGAAGCTTTCTTT.

The table lists this clone with a count of one. V gene TRBV19 combines with J gene TRBJ1-6; 7 positions match TRBD1. The J segment lost 6 bases and the V segment lost 7 bases, leaving 3 bases of the junction unmatched. Germline V gives CDR1 LNHDA, CDR2 SQIVND (reference sequence). CDR3 length: 13 amino acids. The CDR3 nucleotides read TGTGCCAGTAAACAGGGGACTAATTCACCCCTCCACTTT. It yields the protein CASKQGTNSPLHF.

This chain connects TRBV28 to TRBJ2-5; unclear D gene. The V and J ends lost 4 bases and 1 base respectively, with 7 bases between them. The CDR3 has 13 amino acids. Germline CDR1 and CDR2: MDHEN and SYDVKM. CDR3 bases: TGTGCCAGCAGTTCACTACCCCAAGAGACCCAGTACTTC. Translating gives CASSSLPQETQYF.

This chain links TRBV4-1 with TRBJ2-3, with TRBD2 as a possible D gene (6 bases). CDR3 length: 15 amino acids. Germline-derived CDR1 and CDR2 are MGHRA and YSYEKL. Trimming left V 0 bases short and J 1 base short, with 8 bases between. CDR3: CASSQESGGTDTQYF. The CDR3 DNA reads as TGCGCCAGCAGCCAAGAATCGGGGGGCACAGATACGCAGTATTTT.

The chain joins TRBV11-3 to TRBJ2-1; 13 positions agree with TRBD2. CDR1 and CDR2 from the germline V gene are SGHNT and YENEEA. V lost 5 bases, J lost 8 bases, and 6 bases stayed unmatched. The CDR3 extends over 15 amino acids. The CDR3 sequence is CASSRGLAGVDEQFF. Written as DNA, the CDR3 is TGTGCCAGCAGCCGCGGACTAGCGGGAGTCGATGAGCAGTTCTTC.

This clone was seen a single time. The rearrangement uses TRBV5-6 and TRBJ2-3; D might be TRBD2 (6 bases). Germline CDR1 is SGHDT and CDR2 is YYEEEE. The germline V and J ends were trimmed by 3 bases and 5 bases, with 13 bases remaining between them. The CDR3 loop spans 14 amino acids. The CDR3 region is CASSSGDFGDTQYF. In DNA, the CDR3 is TGTGCCAGCAGCTCGGGGGATTTTGGAGATACGCAGTATTTT. Combining the CDR3 with reference TRBV5-6 and TRBJ2-3 gives the whole variable domain DAGVTQSPTHLIKTRGQQVTLRCSPKSGHDTVSWYQQALGQGPQFIFQYYEEEERQRGNFPDRFSGHQFPNYSSELNVNALLLGDSALYLCASSSGDFGDTQYFGPGTRLTVL.

The genes are TRBV7-2 and TRBJ1-4, with D possibly TRBD1 on 5 matching bases. Per germline, CDR1 SGHTA and CDR2 FQGNSA. Trimming shortened V by 6 bases and J by 4 bases, and 12 bases separated the two germline ends. CDR3 length: 14 residues. The CDR3 region is CASSTGTDNEKLFF. The CDR3 DNA follows: TGTGCCAGCAGTACCGGGACTGATAATGAAAAACTGTTTTTT.

The rearrangement joins TRBV5-5 to TRBJ2-7, with 12 bases identical to TRBD1. Germline V gene sequence: CDR1 SGHKS, CDR2 YYEKEE (reference sequence). The CDR3 length is 16 residues. V shed 0 bases, J shed 7 bases, and the junction held 8 bases outside the gene matches. CDR3 in amino acids: CASSLVVGQGAYEQYF. CDR3 in DNA: TGTGCCAGCAGCTTGGTAGTGGGACAGGGGGCTTATGAGCAGTACTTC.

V usage is TRBV5-1 and J usage is TRBJ1-6; D is perhaps TRBD1 (6 bases). The length of the CDR3 is 16 residues. CDR1 and CDR2 (germline): SGHRS, YFSETQ. Trimming took off 4 bases at V and 0 bases at J, with 11 bases between the two ends. The CDR3 sequence is CASSDGQSSYNSPLHF. For the CDR3, the DNA is TGCGCCAGCAGCGACGGACAGAGCTCCTATAATTCACCCCTCCACTTT. The whole variable domain, remainder taken from reference TRBV5-1 and TRBJ1-6, is KAGVTQTPRYLIKTRGQQVTLSCSPISGHRSVSWYQQTPGQGLQFLFEYFSETQRNKGNFPGRFSGRQFSNSRSEMNVSTLELGDSALYLCASSDGQSSYNSPLHFGNGTRLTVT.

This chain links TRBV12-5 with TRBJ2-5, with TRBD2 as a possible D gene (6 bases). Trimming took off 0 bases at V and 3 bases at J, with 14 bases between the two ends. Germline V gives CDR1 LGHNT, CDR2 FRNRAP. This CDR3 comprises 16 residues. DNA for the CDR3: TGTGCTAGTGGTTTGGTACCTTCCGGGAGCAAAGAGACCCAGTACTTC. Protein: CASGLVPSGSKETQYF.

The chain combines TRBV12-5 with TRBJ2-5; D unclear. This CDR3 comprises 12 residues. Germline-derived CDR1 and CDR2 are LGHNT and FRNRAP. The germline V and J ends were trimmed by 5 bases and 5 bases, with 9 bases remaining between them. The DNA of the CDR3 is TGTGCTAGTGGTCCCCCCGGGGAGACCCAGTACTTC. As protein: CASGPPGETQYF.

This clone was counted a few times. The chain has TRBV25-1 and TRBJ2-1; 10 bases map to TRBD2. CDR3 length: 16 amino acids. Looked up from germline, CDR1 is MGHDK and CDR2 is SYGVNS. The V segment lost 4 bases and the J segment 5 bases; nucleotides outside the gene matches: 8. The CDR3, as DNA: TGTGCCAGCAGTGCGTTGGGACTAGCGTCGAACAATGAGCAGTTCTTC. As protein: CASSALGLASNNEQFF.

This clone was seen just once. The V call is TRBV5-1, the J call TRBJ2-3; TRBD2 might be the D (6 bases). Germline V CDR1 and CDR2: SGHRS, YFSETQ. This CDR3 comprises 16 residues. The V and J ends lost 0 bases and 2 bases respectively, with 13 bases between them. The CDR3 reads CASSLEAGLPTDTQYF. CDR3 in DNA: TGCGCCAGCAGCTTGGAGGCGGGACTCCCCACAGATACGCAGTATTTT.

Written as DNA, the CDR3 is TGTGCCAGCAGCTTAGAAGTGGGCAGGGGATATGGCTACACCTTC. It translates to CASSLEVGRGYGYTF. V usage is TRBV11-2 and J usage is TRBJ1-2; a possible D gene is TRBD1 (6 bases). Germline-derived CDR1 and CDR2 are SGHAT and FQNNGV. The CDR3 totals 15 residues. Trimming took 0 bases from V and 5 from J, leaving 13 bases between them.

This clone appeared a single time. This chain joins TRBV10-3 and TRBJ1-2; D is unclear. The length of the CDR3 is 16 residues. Deletions cut 4 bases from V and 2 bases from J, with 17 bases between. The germline gives CDR1 ENHRY, CDR2 SYGVKD. The CDR3 here is CAISAEVEQTNYGYTF. CDR3 in DNA: TGTGCCATCAGTGCCGAGGTGGAGCAAACGAACTATGGCTACACCTTC.

The rearrangement uses TRBV24-1 and TRBJ1-5; D gene ambiguous. CDR1 is KGHDR and CDR2 is SFDVKD in the germline V gene. CDR3 size: 14 residues. V lost 8 bases and J 2 bases, leaving 12 bases between the germline ends. The CDR3 loop reads CATTYSFCNQPQHF. The CDR3 region has the DNA TGTGCCACCACCTACAGTTTTTGCAATCAGCCCCAGCATTTT.

The V gene is TRBV14, the J gene TRBJ1-1; D is perhaps TRBD1 (5 bases). Germline CDR1 SGHDN, CDR2 FVKESK. The CDR3 spans 13 residues. Trimming stripped 4 bases from V and 4 bases from J, with 10 bases between. The CDR3 sequence: CASSPLQGTEAFF. The CDR3 nucleotides are TGTGCCAGCAGCCCGCTCCAGGGCACTGAAGCTTTCTTT.

The table lists this clone with a count of one. The chain links TRBV29-1 to TRBJ1-1; weak D call: TRBD1 (5 bases). Trimming took 5 bases from V and 1 from J, leaving 8 bases between them. Looked up from germline, CDR1 is SQVTM and CDR2 is ANQGSEA. The CDR3 is 12 residues long. Here the CDR3 reads CSVLDRNTEAFF. Here the CDR3 DNA reads TGCAGCGTTTTAGACAGGAACACTGAAGCTTTCTTT.

The chain has TRBV18 and TRBJ2-7; D might be TRBD1 (5 bases). The CDR3 extends over 14 amino acids. Germline lookup yields CDR1 KGHSH and CDR2 LQKENI. V was pared by 2 bases and J by 3 bases, with 11 bases between. CDR3 nucleotide sequence: TGTGCCAGCTCACCAGTCGACAGCCACTACGAGCAGTACTTC. This encodes CASSPVDSHYEQYF.

The chain links TRBV28 to TRBJ1-3, with 8 bases aligning to TRBD1. V lost 4 bases to trimming and J lost 4 bases; unmatched junction nucleotides: 6. The CDR3 covers 15 residues. The V gene's germline CDR1 is MDHEN and CDR2 SYDVKM. CDR3 sequence: CASSSTGTGGNTIYF. CDR3 sequence (DNA): TGTGCCAGCAGTTCTACCGGGACAGGAGGAAACACCATATATTTT.

This clone occurred once. The gene calls are TRBV6-5 and TRBJ1-2; D is possibly TRBD1 (6 bases). The length of the CDR3 is 14 residues. V lost 2 bases and J lost 2, with 9 bases in between. Germline V gene lookup returns CDR1 MNHEY and CDR2 SVGAGI. The CDR3 region has the DNA TGTGCCAGCAGTTACCGTGACAGGAACTATGGCTACACCTTC. This codes for CASSYRDRNYGYTF.

The J gene is TRBJ2-1, the V gene TRBV5-5; TRBD2 might be the D (5 bases). V shed 2 bases and J shed 0 bases, with 12 bases lying between them. The CDR3 totals 16 residues. Germline CDR1 reads SGHKS; CDR2 reads YYEKEE (reference sequence). The CDR3 sequence: CASSLGLRSSYNEQFF. The CDR3 region has the DNA TGTGCCAGCAGCTTAGGACTTAGGAGCTCCTACAATGAGCAGTTCTTC.

This rearrangement joins TRBV20-1 to TRBJ2-1; D remains ambiguous. The CDR3 totals 11 residues. Germline V gene lookup returns CDR1 DFQATT and CDR2 SNEGSKA (reference sequence). V lost 4 bases, J lost 4 bases, and 5 bases lay in between. CDR3 sequence reads: CSAKYYNEQFF. CDR3 nucleotide sequence: TGCAGTGCTAAATATTACAATGAGCAGTTCTTC.

This clone was observed a single time. J is TRBJ1-4 and V is TRBV6-2 or TRBV6-3; 9 bases are a match to TRBD1. Germline V gene lookup returns CDR1 MNHEY and CDR2 SVGEGT. The J segment lost 5 bases and the V segment lost 5 bases, leaving 6 bases of the junction unmatched. This CDR3 region has 15 residues. CDR3 region: CASSHTGGSNEKLFF. The DNA of the CDR3 is TGTGCCAGCAGTCACACAGGGGGCTCCAATGAAAAACTGTTTTTT.

The chain employs TRBV6-4 and TRBJ1-2; a possible D gene is TRBD1 (6 bases). The CDR3 has 13 residues. V dropped 7 bases and J dropped 0 bases, with 9 bases sitting between them. Germline V CDR1 and CDR2: MRHNA, SNTAGT. CDR3 amino acids: CASIRQANYGYTF. The CDR3 coding sequence is TGTGCCAGCATTAGACAGGCTAACTATGGCTACACCTTC.

This sequence joins TRBV11-3 and TRBJ2-1; 7 nucleotides align to TRBD2. Germline lookup yields CDR1 SGHNT and CDR2 YENEEA. V shed 2 bases and J 9 bases; nucleotides not matched to a gene: 7. The CDR3 length is 14 residues. CDR3 DNA sequence: TGTGCCAGCAGCTTATCGGGGGGTTGGAGTGAGCAGTTCTTC. Amino acid sequence: CASSLSGGWSEQFF.

This sequence joins TRBV28 and TRBJ1-1; possible D gene TRBD1, 5 bases. Trimming shortened V by 5 bases and J by 0 bases, and 16 bases separated the two germline ends. Germline V gives CDR1 MDHEN, CDR2 SYDVKM. This CDR3 contains 16 residues. Here the CDR3 DNA reads TGTGCCAGCAGTCCCTGGGGCAGGGATTTGAACACTGAAGCTTTCTTT. Amino acid sequence: CASSPWGRDLNTEAFF. The full variable domain, its missing parts supplied by reference TRBV28 and TRBJ1-1, is DVKVTQSSRYLVKRTGEKVFLECVQDMDHENMFWYRQDPGLGLRLIYFSYDVKMKEKGDIPEGYSVSREKKERFSLILESASTNQTSMYLCASSPWGRDLNTEAFFGQGTRLTVV.